This entry lists 5 T cell receptor beta chains sequenced from one sample in a study of blood T cell repertoires in COVID-19 (dated by TCRdb to about 2020). The library relied on the immunoSEQ multiplex PCR assay. TCRdb re-hosts the immuneACCESS table, in-frame sequences only. Its copies lack some clones; in the studies checked, an unresolved V gene accounts for under half of them, and the cause for the rest is not known. The sample table contains fewer than 250,000 clones; only one count was recorded for around 84% of them. Clones ranked in the top ten supply about 20% of the sample. The sequenced material came from peripheral blood. The receptors were sampled from a man aged 25 to 40 with active or convalescent COVID-19.

The V and J genes are TRBV5-1 and TRBJ2-2, with 8 bases lining up with TRBD1. The CDR3 extends over 18 amino acids. CDR1 and CDR2 (germline): SGHRS, YFSETQ. The ends lost 4 bases at V and 4 bases at J; junction bases unmatched: 15. The CDR3 coding sequence is TGCGCCAGCAGCCAGACGTGGACAGGGCGAGGTGTCACCGGGGAGCTGTTTTTT. This codes for CASSQTWTGRGVTGELFF.

The CDR3 is CASPTGRQESAAGETQYF. CDR3 nucleotides: TGCGCCAGCCCGACAGGGAGGCAAGAGTCGGCCGCGGGAGAGACCCAGTACTTC. V gene TRBV23-1 combines with J gene TRBJ2-5, with D perhaps TRBD1 (7 bases). TRBV23-1 is identified as an open reading frame with a role that is uncertain. The V end lost 8 bases, the J end lost 4 bases, and 29 bases lay between the germline ends. There are 18 residues in the CDR3.

The chain uses TRBV19 and TRBJ1-6, with D maybe TRBD1 (5 bases). Trimming took off 7 bases at V and 10 bases at J, with 17 bases between the two ends. There are 14 residues in the CDR3. CDR1 and CDR2 (germline): LNHDA, SQIVND (reference sequence). The CDR3 loop reads CASTPGGGGSPLHF. The CDR3 DNA sequence: TGTGCCAGTACCCCCGGGGGGGGAGGCTCACCCCTCCACTTT.

The CDR3 region is CASSAGTETYNEQFF. CDR3 DNA sequence: TGTGCCAGCAGCGCCGGGACAGAGACCTACAATGAGCAGTTCTTC. This rearrangement joins TRBV7-9 to TRBJ2-1; 7 bases line up with TRBD1. Unmatched junction bases numbered 6, after V lost 5 bases and J lost 2 bases. The germline gives CDR1 SEHNR, CDR2 FQNEAQ (reference sequence). The length of the CDR3 is 15 residues.

The chain uses TRBV6-2 or TRBV6-3 and TRBJ2-7, with 12 bases fitting TRBD1. Trimming at V came to 6 bases and at J to 7 bases, leaving 4 bases not matched to a gene. Germline values: CDR1 MNHEY, CDR2 SVGEGT. The CDR3 is 13 amino acids. As DNA, the CDR3 is TGTGCCAGCAGCCGGGACAGGGGGCTTGAGCAGTACTTC. It specifies CASSRDRGLEQYF.